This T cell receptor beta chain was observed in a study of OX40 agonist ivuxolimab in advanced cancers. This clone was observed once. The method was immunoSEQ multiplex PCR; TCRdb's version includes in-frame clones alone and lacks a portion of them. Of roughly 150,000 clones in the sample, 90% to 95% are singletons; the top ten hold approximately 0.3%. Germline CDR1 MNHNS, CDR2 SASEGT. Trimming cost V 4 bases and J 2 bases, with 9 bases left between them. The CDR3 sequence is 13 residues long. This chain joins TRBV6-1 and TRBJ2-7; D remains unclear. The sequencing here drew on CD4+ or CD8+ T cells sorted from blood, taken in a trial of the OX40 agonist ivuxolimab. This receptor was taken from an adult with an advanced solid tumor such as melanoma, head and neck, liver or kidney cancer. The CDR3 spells CASSGQLTYEQYF. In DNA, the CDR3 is TGTGCCAGCAGTGGCCAGCTTACCTACGAGCAGTACTTC.